Listed below are T cell receptor beta chains from one sample, sequenced in a study of regulatory T cells in long-lasting Graves disease. Via MiXCR, TCRdb re-called the multiplex PCR reads, giving one row per CDR3 protein. Here the sample spans 450,000 to 650,000 distinct CDR3 sequences, 15% to 20% being singletons. This sample also belongs to another study, concerning T cells in Graves' hyperthyroidism and ophthalmopathy.

The sequencing here drew on peripheral blood mononuclear cells (PBMCs), taken at new diagnosis, from a patient treated with antithyroid drugs. The receptors were sampled from a woman aged 40 to 65 with Graves disease. Each CDR3 is given with its conserved first and last residue. The order of the fields is clone size, J gene, D gene, V gene, CDR3 protein, CDR3 DNA. The D gene is left open where the match is weak. Not every row has a clone size; where given, it reads once, few, many or a size class.

size: many
J: TRBJ1-1
D: -
V: TRBV12-3/TRBV12-4
CDR3: CASQVGEGTEAFF
DNA: TGTGCCAGCCAGGTTGGCGAGGGCACTGAAGCTTTCTTT

size: many
J: TRBJ2-1
D: -
V: TRBV5-1
CDR3: CASSLNDEQFF
DNA: TGTGCCAGCAGTTTAAACGATGAGCAGTTCTTC

size: many
J: TRBJ2-3
D: -
V: TRBV3-1
CDR3: CASSQERERTDTQYF
DNA: TGTGCCAGCAGCCAAGAGAGGGAACGCACAGATACGCAGTATTTT

size: -
J: TRBJ2-3
D: -
V: TRBV29-1
CDR3: CSAAQGGPTDTQYF
DNA: TGCAGCGCGGCGCAGGGGGGCCCCACAGATACGCAGTATTTT

size: many
J: TRBJ1-3
D: -
V: TRBV2
CDR3: CASGMRVGNTIYF
DNA: TGTGCCAGCGGTATGAGAGTTGGAAACACCATATATTTT

size: few
J: TRBJ1-2
D: TRBD1
V: TRBV19
CDR3: CASSRMGQGTAGYTF
DNA: TGTGCCAGTAGCAGGATGGGACAGGGGACCGCTGGCTACACCTTC

size: many
J: TRBJ1-1
D: -
V: TRBV11-3
CDR3: CASSRTGSAFSEAFF
DNA: TGTGCCAGCAGTCGTACAGGATCGGCCTTTTCTGAAGCTTTCTTT

size: -
J: TRBJ1-2
D: -
V: TRBV5-1
CDR3: CASSQQGHNGYTF
DNA: TGCGCCAGCAGCCAACAGGGTCACAATGGCTACACCTTC

size: many
J: TRBJ2-2
D: TRBD2
V: TRBV5-1
CDR3: CASSLRTSGASPGELFF
DNA: TGCGCCAGCAGCCTTCGGACTAGCGGTGCTTCTCCCGGGGAGCTGTTTTTT

size: many
J: TRBJ1-2
D: -
V: TRBV15
CDR3: CATSRAGADYGYTF
DNA: TGTGCCACCAGCAGAGCGGGGGCGGACTATGGCTACACCTTC

size: -
J: TRBJ2-7
D: -
V: TRBV6-2/TRBV6-3
CDR3: CASSEISGDLHEQYF
DNA: TGTGCCAGCAGTGAGATTTCGGGGGATTTACACGAGCAGTACTTC

size: few
J: TRBJ1-3
D: -
V: TRBV11-3
CDR3: CASSYRDSGNTIYF
DNA: TGTGCCAGCAGCTACAGGGACTCTGGAAACACCATATATTTT

size: few
J: TRBJ1-5
D: TRBD1
V: TRBV20-1
CDR3: CSARRDRGQPQHF
DNA: TGCAGTGCTAGACGAGACAGGGGCCAGCCCCAGCATTTT

size: few
J: TRBJ2-7
D: TRBD2
V: TRBV19
CDR3: CASSISPSGGYEQYF
DNA: TGTGCCAGTAGTATATCCCCTAGCGGGGGCTACGAGCAGTACTTC

size: -
J: TRBJ2-2
D: -
V: TRBV10-2
CDR3: CASSVRLGNTGELFF
DNA: TGCGCCAGCAGTGTACGTTTGGGGAACACCGGGGAGCTGTTTTTT

size: many
J: TRBJ1-5
D: TRBD1
V: TRBV28
CDR3: CASSLGTVNQPQHF
DNA: TGTGCCAGCAGCTTGGGGACAGTAAATCAGCCCCAGCATTTT

size: few
J: TRBJ2-3
D: TRBD2
V: TRBV7-9
CDR3: CASSLVGLARDTQYF
DNA: TGTGCCAGCAGCTTAGTAGGACTAGCGCGGGATACGCAGTATTTT

size: many
J: TRBJ1-5
D: -
V: TRBV12-3/TRBV12-4
CDR3: CASTSTGISNQPQHF
DNA: TGTGCCAGCACTTCGACAGGAATTAGCAATCAGCCCCAGCATTTT

size: few
J: TRBJ2-1
D: -
V: TRBV20-1
CDR3: CSAEGATGGEQFF
DNA: TGCAGTGCTGAGGGGGCCACGGGGGGTGAGCAGTTCTTC

size: many
J: TRBJ2-7
D: -
V: TRBV6-1
CDR3: CASRGTRSSYEQYF
DNA: TGTGCCAGCAGGGGGACAAGGAGTTCCTACGAGCAGTACTTC

size: -
J: TRBJ1-1
D: -
V: TRBV18
CDR3: CASSPKGERVNTEAFF
DNA: TGTGCCAGCTCACCCAAGGGGGAGAGGGTGAACACTGAAGCTTTCTTT

size: few
J: TRBJ1-1
D: -
V: TRBV24-1
CDR3: CATSETGLNTEAFF
DNA: TGTGCCACCAGTGAGACAGGCCTAAACACTGAAGCTTTCTTT

size: -
J: TRBJ2-7
D: TRBD1
V: TRBV29-1
CDR3: CSVEGQGGAYEQYF
DNA: TGCAGCGTTGAAGGACAGGGGGGTGCCTACGAGCAGTACTTC

size: -
J: TRBJ2-1
D: TRBD1
V: TRBV7-9
CDR3: CASSVTTPGQGINEQFF
DNA: TGTGCCAGCAGCGTAACCACCCCGGGACAGGGTATCAATGAGCAGTTCTTC

size: few
J: TRBJ2-2
D: TRBD2
V: TRBV14
CDR3: CASSYRTGGNTGELFF
DNA: TGTGCCAGCAGCTACCGAACGGGGGGGAACACCGGGGAGCTGTTTTTT

size: few
J: TRBJ1-2
D: -
V: TRBV5-6
CDR3: CASSLVTAPAGYTF
DNA: TGTGCCAGCAGCTTAGTGACTGCCCCAGCTGGCTACACCTTC

size: many
J: TRBJ2-1
D: -
V: TRBV2
CDR3: CASSGLKGPYNEQFF
DNA: TGTGCCAGCAGCGGCCTCAAGGGACCCTACAATGAGCAGTTCTTC

size: few
J: TRBJ1-5
D: -
V: TRBV12-3/TRBV12-4
CDR3: CASSYSTQPQHF
DNA: TGTGCCAGCAGTTACTCGACTCAGCCCCAGCATTTT

size: many
J: TRBJ2-7
D: -
V: TRBV6-9
CDR3: CASSSRTERYEQYF
DNA: TGTGCCAGCAGTTCTCGGACGGAGAGGTACGAGCAGTACTTC

size: -
J: TRBJ2-5
D: -
V: TRBV5-1
CDR3: CASSHTDGVGETQYF
DNA: TGCGCCAGCAGCCATACTGACGGGGTGGGAGAGACCCAGTACTTC

size: -
J: TRBJ2-4
D: -
V: TRBV6-2/TRBV6-3
CDR3: CASSYSTPSAGVNIQYF
DNA: TGTGCCAGCAGTTACTCGACACCTTCAGCTGGGGTAAACATTCAGTACTTC

size: many
J: TRBJ1-1
D: -
V: TRBV18
CDR3: CASSPVGQLNMNTEAFF
DNA: TGTGCCAGCTCACCTGTGGGTCAACTCAACATGAACACTGAAGCTTTCTTT